The clone carrying this T cell receptor beta chain has ten or more counts. Its antigen is not identified. These data come from a study of Graves' ophthalmopathy and Graves' hyperthyroidism. Whole-study results and caveats: A model of 13 signatures distinguished ophthalmopathy from stable hyperthyroidism at under 90% sensitivity and approximately 77% specificity. The model's prediction of ophthalmopathy progression had 70.59% sensitivity and approximately 72% specificity.

Scientists amplified the TCR beta CDR3 regions from RNA transcripts. HTBI primers served in a first-round RT-PCR, which a second-round multiplex PCR followed. TCRdb re-derived calls from the multiplex PCR reads in MiXCR, one entry per CDR3 protein. The sample yields hundreds of thousands of distinct CDR3 sequences, roughly 21% seen once. Hyperthyroidism counted as stable given no ophthalmopathy within 18 months of follow-up. The sequence was obtained from a woman aged 18 to 35 with stable Graves' hyperthyroidism. The sequenced sample consisted of peripheral blood.

The CDR3 sequence: CASSSSRGRETQYF. The DNA for the CDR3 is TGTGCCAGCAGCTCGTCCCGGGGCCGAGAGACCCAGTACTTC. This sequence joins TRBV5-6 and TRBJ2-5; D tentatively reads TRBD1 or TRBD2 (5 bases each). This CDR3 contains 14 residues. Trimming left V 3 bases short and J 4 bases short, with 13 bases between. Per germline, CDR1 SGHDT and CDR2 YYEEEE.